This entry features one T cell receptor (beta chain) sequence. This record belongs to a study of cytotoxic CD8 clonotypes in ibrutinib-treated CLL. Sequenced by immunoSEQ multiplex PCR; TCRdb stores in-frame clones only, minus some. The sample includes roughly 200,000 clones, around 72% seen only once; the top ten take 13%. The CDR3 consists of 15 residues. Trimming shortened V by 1 base and J by 0 bases, and 11 bases separated the two germline ends. Germline CDR1 SGDLS, CDR2 YYNGEE. The clonotype was recovered from a human donor with chronic lymphocytic leukemia. V and J are TRBV9 and TRBJ2-7, with D perhaps TRBD1 (6 bases). The source was PBMCs, collected after 24 months of ibrutinib treatment. CDR3 loop: CASSVSGTNSYEQYF. In DNA, the CDR3 is TGTGCCAGCAGCGTATCCGGGACAAACTCCTACGAGCAGTACTTC.